This paragraph covers one TCR beta chain sequence. Its specificity is unknown. The data are from a study of T cell responses to AZD1222 COVID-19 vaccine. Method: immunoSEQ multiplex PCR; TCRdb's copy keeps in-frame clones and lacks some. The profile shows over 150,000 clones, roughly 90% of them singletons. Study-wide findings and caveats: Within unmutated variant regions lay the reported targets of nearly half of spike-specific TCRs.

The CDR3 has 15 amino acids. Germline lookup yields CDR1 LNHNV and CDR2 YYDKDF (reference sequence). Trimming removed 0 bases from V and 4 bases from J, with 13 bases in between. The chain carries TRBV15 and TRBJ2-7; the D gene is possibly TRBD2 (6 bases). This specimen was peripheral blood, taken 28 days after the second AZD1222 dose. This clonotype originated in an adult who received the AZD1222 COVID-19 vaccine. The CDR3 sequence: CATSRDVGGPYEQYF. The CDR3 DNA follows: TGTGCCACCAGCAGAGATGTAGGAGGGCCATACGAGCAGTACTTC.